A selection of T cell receptor beta chains follows, all from one sample in a study of vaccination and CD4 T cells after COVID-19. Their antigens are not known. TCRdb re-called the PCR reads with MiXCR, one entry per CDR3 protein. The repertoire holds approximately 15,000 distinct CDR3 sequences, roughly 60% seen once, with 6.5% to 8.5% in the top ten. The sequenced material came from CD4+ T cells from blood, cultured in vitro. The receptors shown here come from a human donor who had recovered from COVID-19. Both conserved end residues are part of each CDR3. D genes are given only for firm matches. The size of a clone is reported for some rows only, either as once, few or many, or as a class for expanded clones.

d_call: .; clone_size: .; j_call: TRBJ1-1; v_call: TRBV5-4; cdr3_aa: CASSPTGGREGTEAFF; cdr3_nt: TGTGCCAGCAGTCCCACGGGGGGCAGGGAGGGCACTGAAGCTTTCTTT
d_call: .; clone_size: .; j_call: TRBJ1-1; v_call: TRBV6-5; cdr3_aa: CASSYPGDLNTEAFF; cdr3_nt: TGTGCCAGCAGTTATCCAGGGGATCTTAACACTGAAGCTTTCTTT
d_call: .; clone_size: .; j_call: TRBJ1-5; v_call: TRBV7-3; cdr3_aa: CASIPPKYSNQPQHF; cdr3_nt: TGTGCCAGCATCCCCCCCAAGTATAGCAATCAGCCCCAGCATTTT
d_call: .; clone_size: .; j_call: TRBJ2-3; v_call: TRBV20-1; cdr3_aa: CSAWTTGSDTQYF; cdr3_nt: TGCAGTGCTTGGACAACAGGGTCAGATACGCAGTATTTT
d_call: .; clone_size: .; j_call: TRBJ1-2; v_call: TRBV19; cdr3_aa: CASSRGAVLSRYGYTF; cdr3_nt: TGTGCCAGTAGCAGGGGTGCGGTTCTATCCCGCTATGGCTACACCTTC
d_call: .; clone_size: few; j_call: TRBJ1-5; v_call: TRBV7-6; cdr3_aa: CASSASEDQPQHF; cdr3_nt: TGTGCTAGCAGCGCAAGCGAGGATCAGCCCCAGCATTTT
d_call: .; clone_size: .; j_call: TRBJ1-5; v_call: TRBV6-5; cdr3_aa: CASSYPLGTFSNQPQHF; cdr3_nt: TGTGCCAGCAGTTACCCCCTCGGGACTTTTAGCAATCAGCCCCAGCATTTT
d_call: TRBD1; clone_size: few; j_call: TRBJ2-7; v_call: TRBV15; cdr3_aa: CATSRTRTGIVYEQYF; cdr3_nt: TGTGCCACCAGCAGAACAAGGACAGGGATCGTCTACGAGCAGTACTTC
d_call: .; clone_size: .; j_call: TRBJ1-5; v_call: TRBV20-1; cdr3_aa: CSARSWGQPQHF; cdr3_nt: TGCAGTGCTAGGTCGTGGGGGCAGCCCCAGCATTTT
d_call: TRBD2; clone_size: .; j_call: TRBJ2-7; v_call: TRBV6-1; cdr3_aa: CASGTVGGFYEQYF; cdr3_nt: TGTGCCAGCGGAACAGTCGGGGGGTTCTACGAGCAGTACTTC
d_call: .; clone_size: .; j_call: TRBJ2-1; v_call: TRBV5-1; cdr3_aa: CASSLVQSSYNEQFF; cdr3_nt: TGCGCCAGCAGCTTGGTACAGAGCTCCTACAATGAGCAGTTCTTC
d_call: .; clone_size: few; j_call: TRBJ1-1; v_call: TRBV20-1; cdr3_aa: CSARSTGEAFF; cdr3_nt: TGCAGTGCTAGATCAACAGGGGAAGCTTTCTTT
d_call: .; clone_size: .; j_call: TRBJ1-5; v_call: TRBV2; cdr3_aa: CASSELGTVGNQPQHF; cdr3_nt: TGTGCCAGCAGTGAATTAGGTACGGTAGGCAATCAGCCCCAGCATTTT
d_call: .; clone_size: .; j_call: TRBJ2-1; v_call: TRBV5-1; cdr3_aa: CASSSADSYNEQFF; cdr3_nt: TGCGCCAGCAGCTCGGCGGACTCCTACAATGAGCAGTTCTTC
d_call: .; clone_size: few; j_call: TRBJ1-6; v_call: TRBV6-1; cdr3_aa: CASSWDRGGISPLHF; cdr3_nt: TGTGCCAGCTCCTGGGATAGGGGCGGCATTTCACCCCTCCACTTT
d_call: .; clone_size: .; j_call: TRBJ2-2; v_call: TRBV7-6; cdr3_aa: CASSQTLAGELFF; cdr3_nt: TGTGCCAGCAGCCAAACCTTGGCCGGGGAGCTGTTTTTT
d_call: .; clone_size: .; j_call: TRBJ2-3; v_call: TRBV7-3; cdr3_aa: CASSLGRLSPSTDTQYF; cdr3_nt: TGTGCCAGCAGCTTAGGCAGACTCTCACCTAGCACAGATACGCAGTATTTT
d_call: .; clone_size: few; j_call: TRBJ2-3; v_call: TRBV7-8; cdr3_aa: CASSPSWGRGDTQYF; cdr3_nt: TGTGCCAGCAGCCCCTCTTGGGGTCGGGGAGATACGCAGTATTTT
d_call: TRBD1; clone_size: .; j_call: TRBJ2-5; v_call: TRBV20-1; cdr3_aa: CSATPRTGQETQYF; cdr3_nt: TGCAGTGCTACCCCGCGGACAGGCCAAGAGACCCAGTACTTC
d_call: .; clone_size: once; j_call: TRBJ1-2; v_call: TRBV28; cdr3_aa: CASSFGGIGYTF; cdr3_nt: TGTGCCAGCAGTTTTGGGGGAATAGGCTACACCTTC
d_call: .; clone_size: .; j_call: TRBJ2-6; v_call: TRBV2; cdr3_aa: CASSGNAGANVLTF; cdr3_nt: TGTGCCAGCAGCGGGAATGCTGGGGCCAACGTCCTGACTTTC
d_call: TRBD1; clone_size: .; j_call: TRBJ2-5; v_call: TRBV5-8; cdr3_aa: CASSLGTGGGETQYF; cdr3_nt: TGTGCCAGCAGCCTAGGGACAGGGGGCGGTGAGACCCAGTACTTC
d_call: .; clone_size: .; j_call: TRBJ2-6; v_call: TRBV6-5; cdr3_aa: CASSYGGSGANVLTF; cdr3_nt: TGTGCCAGCAGTTACGGGGGCTCTGGGGCCAACGTCCTGACTTTC
d_call: .; clone_size: .; j_call: TRBJ2-7; v_call: TRBV25-1; cdr3_aa: CASSDTYEQYF; cdr3_nt: TGTGCCAGCAGTGACACATACGAGCAGTACTTC
d_call: .; clone_size: few; j_call: TRBJ1-2; v_call: TRBV5-1; cdr3_aa: CASSLIDGPLNYGYTF; cdr3_nt: TGCGCCAGCAGCTTAATTGATGGGCCCCTTAACTATGGCTACACCTTC
d_call: .; clone_size: .; j_call: TRBJ1-2; v_call: TRBV7-9; cdr3_aa: CASSLAAGTPNYGYTF; cdr3_nt: TGTGCCAGCAGCTTAGCGGCCGGGACGCCGAACTATGGCTACACCTTC
d_call: .; clone_size: .; j_call: TRBJ2-3; v_call: TRBV12-3/TRBV12-4; cdr3_aa: CASSSAGTIVTQYF; cdr3_nt: TGTGCCAGCAGTTCCGCCGGAACGATTGTCACGCAGTATTTT
d_call: TRBD1; clone_size: .; j_call: TRBJ2-5; v_call: TRBV11-3; cdr3_aa: CASSQGAQGASETQYF; cdr3_nt: TGTGCCAGCAGCCAGGGTGCGCAGGGGGCTTCAGAGACCCAGTACTTC
d_call: .; clone_size: .; j_call: TRBJ2-7; v_call: TRBV6-1; cdr3_aa: CASRPSGTNHGEQYF; cdr3_nt: TGTGCCAGCAGACCCAGCGGGACAAACCACGGCGAGCAGTACTTC
d_call: .; clone_size: .; j_call: TRBJ2-5; v_call: TRBV15; cdr3_aa: CATSRDHVGGKTQYF; cdr3_nt: TGTGCCACCAGCAGAGATCATGTAGGAGGGAAGACCCAGTACTTC
d_call: TRBD1; clone_size: .; j_call: TRBJ2-3; v_call: TRBV6-4; cdr3_aa: CASSDTTGGTQYF; cdr3_nt: TGTGCCAGCAGTGACACGACAGGGGGTACGCAGTATTTT
d_call: TRBD2; clone_size: .; j_call: TRBJ2-1; v_call: TRBV5-1; cdr3_aa: CASSLEGLAVTGTGTQFF; cdr3_nt: TGCGCCAGCAGCTTGGAGGGACTAGCCGTAACAGGAACCGGGACTCAGTTCTTC
d_call: .; clone_size: few; j_call: TRBJ2-2; v_call: TRBV24-1; cdr3_aa: CATSDFPDTGELFF; cdr3_nt: TGTGCCACCAGTGATTTTCCAGACACCGGGGAGCTGTTTTTT
d_call: .; clone_size: .; j_call: TRBJ1-2; v_call: TRBV10-3; cdr3_aa: CAIQGRGTPTNYGYTF; cdr3_nt: TGTGCGATTCAGGGGCGTGGGACACCAACTAACTATGGCTACACCTTC
d_call: TRBD1; clone_size: .; j_call: TRBJ2-3; v_call: TRBV19; cdr3_aa: CATRGTDSDSSHTQYF; cdr3_nt: TGTGCCACCCGAGGGACAGACAGCGACTCAAGTCATACGCAGTATTTT
d_call: TRBD1; clone_size: .; j_call: TRBJ1-5; v_call: TRBV6-1; cdr3_aa: CASSETGGGQPQHF; cdr3_nt: TGTGCCAGCAGCGAGACAGGGGGCGGACAGCCCCAGCATTTT
d_call: .; clone_size: few; j_call: TRBJ1-2; v_call: TRBV19; cdr3_aa: CASTRGGYNYGYTF; cdr3_nt: TGTGCCTCCACGCGGGGCGGGTATAACTATGGCTACACCTTC
d_call: .; clone_size: once; j_call: TRBJ1-6; v_call: TRBV6-1; cdr3_aa: CASLSGRVGSNSPLHF; cdr3_nt: TGTGCCAGCCTAAGCGGCCGGGTTGGTAGCAATTCACCCCTCCACTTT
d_call: .; clone_size: .; j_call: TRBJ1-1; v_call: TRBV19; cdr3_aa: CASSGVDTEAFF; cdr3_nt: TGTGCCAGTAGTGGGGTAGACACTGAAGCTTTCTTT
d_call: TRBD1; clone_size: few; j_call: TRBJ2-5; v_call: TRBV27; cdr3_aa: CASSRTGQETQYF; cdr3_nt: TGTGCCAGCAGTCGGACAGGTCAAGAGACCCAGTACTTC
d_call: .; clone_size: .; j_call: TRBJ1-2; v_call: TRBV6-1; cdr3_aa: CASGKGTGNYGYTF; cdr3_nt: TGTGCCAGCGGGAAAGGTACAGGGAACTATGGCTACACCTTC
d_call: .; clone_size: .; j_call: TRBJ2-7; v_call: TRBV7-2; cdr3_aa: CASSSFNYEQYF; cdr3_nt: TGTGCCAGCAGCTCGTTTAACTACGAGCAGTACTTC
d_call: .; clone_size: .; j_call: TRBJ2-5; v_call: TRBV10-3; cdr3_aa: CAISEVEEETQYF; cdr3_nt: TGTGCCATCAGCGAGGTCGAGGAAGAGACCCAGTACTTC
d_call: TRBD1; clone_size: .; j_call: TRBJ1-5; v_call: TRBV2; cdr3_aa: CASSFMGQMVNQPQHF; cdr3_nt: TGTGCCAGCTCCTTCATGGGACAGATGGTTAATCAGCCCCAGCATTTT
d_call: .; clone_size: few; j_call: TRBJ1-2; v_call: TRBV7-9; cdr3_aa: CASSLNQAYGYTF; cdr3_nt: TGTGCCAGCAGCTTGAACCAGGCCTATGGCTACACCTTC
d_call: TRBD1; clone_size: .; j_call: TRBJ2-5; v_call: TRBV7-9; cdr3_aa: CASSSPPTGSQETQYF; cdr3_nt: TGTGCCAGCAGCTCGCCCCCGACAGGGAGCCAAGAGACCCAGTACTTC
d_call: .; clone_size: few; j_call: TRBJ1-5; v_call: TRBV20-1; cdr3_aa: CSARESGFAGGQPQHF; cdr3_nt: TGCAGTGCTAGAGAATCGGGTTTTGCGGGGGGTCAGCCCCAGCATTTT
d_call: TRBD1; clone_size: .; j_call: TRBJ2-3; v_call: TRBV30; cdr3_aa: CAWSSGTGTTDTQYF; cdr3_nt: TGTGCCTGGAGTTCCGGGACAGGGACCACAGATACGCAGTATTTT
d_call: TRBD1; clone_size: .; j_call: TRBJ2-7; v_call: TRBV6-1; cdr3_aa: CASRKSGTDYEQYF; cdr3_nt: TGTGCCAGCAGAAAATCCGGGACAGATTACGAGCAGTACTTC
d_call: .; clone_size: .; j_call: TRBJ2-7; v_call: TRBV10-1; cdr3_aa: CASSVRGLYSYEQYF; cdr3_nt: TGCGCCAGCAGTGTCCGTGGGCTCTACTCCTACGAGCAGTACTTC
d_call: TRBD1; clone_size: .; j_call: TRBJ1-6; v_call: TRBV7-2; cdr3_aa: CASRVTGGAGNSPLHF; cdr3_nt: TGTGCCAGCAGAGTAACAGGGGGCGCGGGTAATTCACCCCTCCACTTT
d_call: TRBD2; clone_size: .; j_call: TRBJ2-3; v_call: TRBV9; cdr3_aa: CASSGRLAGDTDTQYF; cdr3_nt: TGTGCCAGCAGCGGACGACTAGCGGGGGACACAGATACGCAGTATTTT
d_call: TRBD1; clone_size: few; j_call: TRBJ1-1; v_call: TRBV20-1; cdr3_aa: CSARDGTVNTEAFF; cdr3_nt: TGCAGTGCTAGAGACGGGACAGTAAACACTGAAGCTTTCTTT